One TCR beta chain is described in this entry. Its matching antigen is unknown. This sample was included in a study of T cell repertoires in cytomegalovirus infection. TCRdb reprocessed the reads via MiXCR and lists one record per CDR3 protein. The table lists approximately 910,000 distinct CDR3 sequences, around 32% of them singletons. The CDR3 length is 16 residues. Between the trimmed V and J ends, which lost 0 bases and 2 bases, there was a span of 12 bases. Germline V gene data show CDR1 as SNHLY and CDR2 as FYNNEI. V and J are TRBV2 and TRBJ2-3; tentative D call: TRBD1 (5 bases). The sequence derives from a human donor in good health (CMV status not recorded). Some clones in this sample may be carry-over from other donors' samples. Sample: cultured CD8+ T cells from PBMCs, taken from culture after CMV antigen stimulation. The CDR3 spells CASSEAQGSSTDTQYF. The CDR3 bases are TGTGCCAGCAGTGAAGCGCAGGGCTCCTCCACAGATACGCAGTATTTT.